A selection of T cell receptor beta chains follows, all from one sample in a study of cytomegalovirus exposure and HLA in healthy donors. The repertoire was sequenced with immunoSEQ multiplex PCR; TCRdb's copy has only in-frame clones and lacks some. Among roughly 150,000 clones listed, about 80% were seen once. The sample comprised PBMCs. Receptor source: a woman between 40 and 50 years old in good health and CMV-seronegative. Each CDR3 is given with its conserved first and last residue. A D gene is named only where the DNA matches it firmly. The size entry is marked missing in some rows and otherwise reads once, few, many or a size class.

j_call clone_size d_call v_call cdr3_aa cdr3_nt
TRBJ1-3 - - TRBV6-1 CASHSSGNTIYF TGTGCCAGCCACAGCTCTGGAAACACCATATATTTT
TRBJ2-7 - - TRBV11-3 CASSLDSGRTYEQYF TGTGCCAGCAGCTTAGATTCAGGCAGAACCTACGAGCAGTACTTC
TRBJ2-1 - - TRBV9 CASSPGPGQHNEQFF TGTGCCAGCAGCCCCGGCCCCGGACAACACAATGAGCAGTTCTTC
TRBJ1-3 few - TRBV6-1 CASSQREDSGNTIYF TGTGCCAGCAGTCAGAGAGAGGACTCTGGAAACACCATATATTTT
TRBJ2-7 - - TRBV5-5 CASTLSTGGAYEQYF TGTGCCAGCACCCTATCCACAGGGGGGGCCTACGAGCAGTACTTC
TRBJ1-2 - - TRBV7-6 CASSLDTAKNYGYTF TGTGCCAGCAGCTTAGATACAGCAAAAAACTATGGCTACACCTTC
TRBJ2-4 - TRBD1 TRBV7-6 CASSPRTGGGQYF TGTGCCAGCAGCCCACGGACAGGGGGGGGTCAGTACTTC
TRBJ2-2 - TRBD2 TRBV7-8 CASSPQRGNTGELFF TGTGCCAGCAGCCCACAGCGGGGGAACACCGGGGAGCTGTTTTTT
TRBJ2-2 - - TRBV5-6 CASSLVGRELFF TGTGCCAGCAGCTTGGTTGGCCGGGAGCTGTTTTTT
TRBJ1-4 - - TRBV28 CASTPGGGNEKLFF TGTGCCAGCACCCCAGGTGGGGGGAACGAAAAACTGTTTTTT
TRBJ2-7 - - TRBV27 CASSLAGEQYF TGTGCCAGCAGTTTAGCCGGTGAGCAGTACTTC
TRBJ2-5 - TRBD1 TRBV29-1 CSGMTGDETQYF TGCAGCGGGATGACAGGGGATGAGACCCAGTACTTC
TRBJ2-7 once TRBD1 TRBV19 CASTSGTGYGYEQYF TGTGCCAGTACCTCCGGGACAGGGTATGGCTACGAGCAGTACTTC
TRBJ2-7 - - TRBV10-3 CAISGGTPTFYEQYF TGTGCCATCAGTGGGGGGACTCCAACCTTCTACGAGCAGTACTTC
TRBJ2-3 - - TRBV27 CASSLWGGLPHTQYF TGTGCCAGCAGTTTATGGGGGGGCCTTCCTCATACGCAGTATTTT
TRBJ2-3 once TRBD2 TRBV6-1 CASSETTSGGSDTQYF TGTGCCAGCAGTGAAACAACTAGCGGGGGGTCGGATACGCAGTATTTT